This TCR beta chain was observed in a study of T cells in Graves' hyperthyroidism and ophthalmopathy. This CDR3 is 14 amino acids long. Trimming pared 0 bases from V and 3 bases from J, leaving 9 bases between. Per germline, CDR1 SGHRS and CDR2 YFSETQ. Findings and limits, study-wide: Among clonotypes expanded in thyroid above 0.001, most were also found in blood.

RNA transcripts were the template for amplifying TCR beta CDR3 regions. First-round RT-PCR with HTBI primers amplified the TCR CDR3 region. TCRdb re-derived calls from the multiplex PCR reads in MiXCR, one entry per CDR3 protein. The sample has roughly 96,000 distinct CDR3 sequences; roughly 56% are singletons. In regard to this clonotype: Its antigen is unknown.

The sample comprised blood. The J gene is TRBJ1-1, the V gene TRBV5-1; no reliable D call. This receptor was obtained from a middle-aged woman with Graves' hyperthyroidism. As DNA, the CDR3 is TGCGCCAGCAGCTTGGATGTGCGGGACACTGAAGCTTTCTTT. Translation: CASSLDVRDTEAFF.